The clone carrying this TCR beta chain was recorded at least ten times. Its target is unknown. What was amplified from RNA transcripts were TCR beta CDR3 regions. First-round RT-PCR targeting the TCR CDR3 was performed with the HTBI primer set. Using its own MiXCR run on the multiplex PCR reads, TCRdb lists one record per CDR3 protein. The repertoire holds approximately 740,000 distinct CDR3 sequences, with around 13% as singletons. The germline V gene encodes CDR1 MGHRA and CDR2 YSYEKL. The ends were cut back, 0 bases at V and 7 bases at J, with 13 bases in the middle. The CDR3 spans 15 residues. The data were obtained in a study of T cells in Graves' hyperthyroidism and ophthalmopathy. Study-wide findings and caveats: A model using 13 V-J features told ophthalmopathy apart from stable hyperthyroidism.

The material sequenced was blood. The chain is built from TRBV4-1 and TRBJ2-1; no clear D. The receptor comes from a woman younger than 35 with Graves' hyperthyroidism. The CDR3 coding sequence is TGCGCCAGCAGCCAAGATGATTTGGACGAGAATGAGCAGTTCTTC. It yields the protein CASSQDDLDENEQFF.